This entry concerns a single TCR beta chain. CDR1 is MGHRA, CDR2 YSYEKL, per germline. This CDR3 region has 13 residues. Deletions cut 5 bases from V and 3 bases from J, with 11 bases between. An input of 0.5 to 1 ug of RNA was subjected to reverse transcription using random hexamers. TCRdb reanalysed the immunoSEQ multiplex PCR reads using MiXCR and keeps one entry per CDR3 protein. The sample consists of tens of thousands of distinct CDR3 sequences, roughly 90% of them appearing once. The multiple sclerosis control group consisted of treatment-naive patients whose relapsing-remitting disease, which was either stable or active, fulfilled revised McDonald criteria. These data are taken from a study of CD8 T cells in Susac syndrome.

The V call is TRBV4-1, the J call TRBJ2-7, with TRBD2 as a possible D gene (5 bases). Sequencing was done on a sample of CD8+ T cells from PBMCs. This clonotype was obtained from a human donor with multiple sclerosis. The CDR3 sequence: CASSEGSGYEQYF. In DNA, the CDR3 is TGCGCCAGCAGCGAGGGCAGCGGCTACGAGCAGTACTTC.